These T cell receptor beta chains were read from a single sample in a study of Graves' ophthalmopathy and Graves' hyperthyroidism. TCRdb independently ran MiXCR on the multiplex PCR reads; one entry per CDR3 protein. The sample has 500,000 to 600,000 distinct CDR3 sequences, about 35% seen once. The sequenced material came from peripheral blood or thyroid tissue (not recorded which). Source of these receptors: an adult man with Graves' hyperthyroidism. Each CDR3 is given with its conserved first and last residue. The D gene is left open where the match is weak. Clone sizes are given selectively: once, few, many, or a class where the clone is expanded.

>TRBV29-1|-|TRBJ1-3|-
CSGGRGPGNTIYF
TGCAGCGGCGGCAGGGGCCCCGGAAACACCATATATTTT
>TRBV10-3|-|TRBJ1-4|-
CAISAREGTTNEKLFF
TGTGCCATCAGTGCTAGGGAGGGGACAACTAATGAAAAACTGTTTTTT
>TRBV7-2|-|TRBJ2-2|many
CASSLDGGGTGELFF
TGTGCCAGCAGCTTAGACGGCGGTGGGACCGGGGAGCTGTTTTTT
>TRBV5-4|TRBD1|TRBJ2-2|few
CASSSKQGALPSHTGELFF
TGTGCCAGCAGCTCGAAACAGGGGGCACTCCCCTCTCACACCGGGGAGCTGTTTTTT
>TRBV6-6|-|TRBJ1-4|many
CASSSIRQAQKLFF
TGTGCCAGCAGCTCCATAAGACAGGCCCAAAAACTGTTTTTT
>TRBV12-3/TRBV12-4|TRBD1|TRBJ2-7|-
CASSSAVGTGLRGEQYF
TGTGCCAGCAGTTCTGCCGTAGGGACAGGCCTCAGAGGGGAGCAGTACTTC
>TRBV7-9|-|TRBJ1-1|few
CASSTRASNTEAFF
TGTGCCAGCTCAACTCGGGCTTCGAACACTGAAGCTTTCTTT
>TRBV29-1|-|TRBJ2-7|many
CSGGSSYEQYF
TGCAGCGGAGGGAGCTCCTACGAGCAGTACTTC
>TRBV10-3|-|TRBJ2-5|-
CAISDSGLVGGETQYF
TGTGCCATCAGTGATAGCGGCCTCGTCGGGGGTGAGACCCAGTACTTC
>TRBV12-3/TRBV12-4|TRBD1|TRBJ1-1|many
CASRGTGSITEAFF
TGTGCCAGCAGGGGGACAGGGAGTATCACTGAAGCTTTCTTT
>TRBV7-2|TRBD2|TRBJ2-5|once
CASSSTRLAGKETQYF
TGTGCCAGCAGCTCGACCCGGCTAGCGGGGAAAGAGACCCAGTACTTC
>TRBV5-1|-|TRBJ2-7|many
CASSFAWGYEQYF
TGCGCCAGCAGCTTTGCTTGGGGGTACGAGCAGTACTTC
>TRBV2|-|TRBJ2-1|-
CASSEGMGEQFF
TGTGCCAGCAGTGAAGGAATGGGGGAGCAGTTCTTC
>TRBV19|-|TRBJ1-1|many
CASGGRGPNTEAFF
TGTGCCAGTGGAGGGAGGGGACCTAACACTGAAGCTTTCTTT
>TRBV24-1|-|TRBJ2-7|-
CAISERGDWGYEQYF
TGTGCCATCAGTGAGAGGGGGGACTGGGGCTACGAGCAGTACTTC
>TRBV10-2|TRBD1|TRBJ1-5|-
CASRQRDRGNQPQHF
TGTGCCAGCAGACAAAGGGACAGGGGCAATCAGCCCCAGCATTTT
>TRBV24-1|-|TRBJ2-1|many
CATSVSAVYNEQFF
TGTGCCACCAGTGTGAGCGCGGTGTACAATGAGCAGTTCTTC
>TRBV15|-|TRBJ1-1|many
CATSRDRAGAGSEAFF
TGTGCCACCAGCAGAGATCGGGCGGGCGCTGGGTCTGAAGCTTTCTTT
>TRBV12-3/TRBV12-4|TRBD1|TRBJ2-7|many
CASSLGQGLVGYEQYF
TGTGCCAGCAGTTTAGGACAGGGTCTTGTCGGCTACGAGCAGTACTTC
>TRBV9|-|TRBJ1-3|-
CASSVVGTPATSGNTIYF
TGTGCCAGCAGCGTAGTCGGGACTCCTGCTACCTCTGGAAACACCATATATTTT
>TRBV5-6|-|TRBJ1-3|many
CASSLKASSGNTIYF
TGTGCCAGCAGCTTGAAGGCTAGCTCTGGAAACACCATATATTTT
>TRBV3-1|TRBD1|TRBJ1-2|few
CASSQEFGTGNYTF
TGTGCCAGCAGCCAAGAGTTCGGGACAGGGAACTACACCTTC
>TRBV9|TRBD2|TRBJ2-6|few
CASSLGSTSAGANVLTF
TGTGCCAGCAGTTTAGGGTCAACTAGCGCCGGGGCCAACGTCCTGACTTTC
>TRBV7-8|-|TRBJ1-1|many
CASSLSQVTEAFF
TGTGCCAGCAGCTTATCTCAGGTCACTGAAGCTTTCTTT
>TRBV5-5|TRBD1|TRBJ2-7|many
CASSSGQGKAREQYF
TGTGCCAGCAGCTCAGGACAGGGTAAGGCACGCGAGCAGTACTTC
>TRBV29-1|TRBD2|TRBJ2-7|-
CSVVLAGGVIYEQYF
TGCAGCGTTGTGCTAGCGGGAGGGGTTATCTACGAGCAGTACTTC
>TRBV6-5|-|TRBJ1-4|many
CASSGGTGEKLFF
TGTGCCAGCAGTGGCGGGACCGGTGAAAAACTGTTTTTT
>TRBV12-3/TRBV12-4|-|TRBJ1-5|many
CASSLSGRNQPQHF
TGTGCCAGCAGTTTATCGGGCAGAAATCAGCCCCAGCATTTT
>TRBV2|-|TRBJ1-2|few
CASSPALGDGYTF
TGTGCCAGCTCACCTGCCCTCGGAGATGGCTACACCTTC
>TRBV10-3|TRBD2|TRBJ2-7|-
CAIRELAIYEQYF
TGTGCCATCCGTGAACTAGCGATCTACGAGCAGTACTTC
>TRBV5-1|-|TRBJ2-6|few
CASSLMVRPSGANVLTF
TGCGCCAGCAGCTTGATGGTCCGTCCCTCTGGGGCCAACGTCCTGACTTTC
>TRBV12-3/TRBV12-4|TRBD1|TRBJ1-1|few
CASSAILGQGLNTEAFF
TGTGCCAGCAGTGCCATTCTAGGACAGGGGTTGAACACTGAAGCTTTCTTT
>TRBV12-3/TRBV12-4|TRBD1|TRBJ2-7|few
CASSPGTGVSSYEQYF
TGTGCCAGCTCACCCGGGACAGGGGTTAGCTCCTACGAGCAGTACTTC
>TRBV10-1|TRBD1|TRBJ1-3|-
CASSQARQGQGGNTIYF
TGCGCCAGCAGCCAAGCTCGACAGGGACAGGGTGGAAACACCATATATTTT
>TRBV20-1|-|TRBJ1-1|many
CSASRPETEAFF
TGCAGTGCTAGTCGCCCCGAAACTGAAGCTTTCTTT
>TRBV29-1|TRBD1|TRBJ1-5|many
CSVQVGQGLNQPQHF
TGCAGCGTCCAGGTTGGACAGGGGTTGAATCAGCCCCAGCATTTT
>TRBV20-1|-|TRBJ1-1|many
CSASSRTNTEAFF
TGCAGTGCTAGTTCCAGGACGAACACTGAAGCTTTCTTT
>TRBV5-6|-|TRBJ2-7|once
CASSSTGRQYF
TGTGCCAGCAGCTCAACGGGACGGCAGTACTTC
>TRBV5-8|-|TRBJ2-7|few
CASSLELGFMNEQYF
TGTGCCAGCAGCTTGGAGCTCGGGTTTATGAACGAGCAGTACTTC
>TRBV6-5|TRBD2|TRBJ2-2|-
CASSYERGVNTGELFF
TGTGCCAGCAGTTACGAGCGGGGGGTGAACACCGGGGAGCTGTTTTTT
>TRBV20-1|TRBD1|TRBJ2-3|many
CSAKGQGPTDTQYF
TGCAGTGCGAAAGGACAGGGCCCCACAGATACGCAGTATTTT
>TRBV7-2|TRBD1|TRBJ1-3|many
CASSQQGAPGNTIYF
TGTGCCAGCAGCCAGCAGGGGGCGCCGGGAAACACCATATATTTT
>TRBV6-6|TRBD1|TRBJ1-2|-
CASRGGQGGYTF
TGTGCCAGCAGAGGGGGACAGGGAGGCTACACCTTC
>TRBV5-4|TRBD1|TRBJ1-2|-
CASSPQTGAGYTF
TGTGCCAGCAGCCCCCAGACAGGGGCCGGCTACACCTTC
>TRBV2|-|TRBJ1-1|many
CASSWGEAFF
TGTGCCAGCTCGTGGGGTGAAGCTTTCTTT
>TRBV29-1|-|TRBJ2-5|-
CSVYPRAGQETQYF
TGCAGCGTATACCCCCGTGCCGGCCAGGAGACCCAGTACTTC
>TRBV20-1|TRBD1|TRBJ1-2|-
CSASLEFTGVGGYTF
TGCAGTGCTAGCCTAGAATTCACAGGGGTCGGCGGCTACACCTTC
>TRBV20-1|TRBD1|TRBJ1-5|many
CSAILTGGGNQPQHF
TGCAGTGCTATACTAACAGGGGGCGGCAATCAGCCCCAGCATTTT
>TRBV20-1|-|TRBJ2-5|many
CSARWATRGETQYF
TGCAGTGCTAGATGGGCAACTAGAGGGGAGACCCAGTACTTC
>TRBV20-1|TRBD1|TRBJ1-2|many
CSARGQGWSHDYTF
TGCAGTGCTAGAGGACAGGGGTGGAGTCATGACTACACCTTC
>TRBV2|TRBD1|TRBJ1-4|-
CASGKQGANEKLFF
TGTGCCAGCGGCAAACAGGGGGCTAATGAAAAACTGTTTTTT
>TRBV25-1|-|TRBJ1-6|few
CASKQTGGRSSYNSPLHF
TGTGCCAGCAAACAAACCGGGGGCAGGAGCTCCTATAATTCACCCCTCCACTTT
>TRBV15|-|TRBJ2-1|few
CATSGGIYNEQFF
TGTGCCACCAGCGGCGGGATCTACAATGAGCAGTTCTTC
>TRBV24-1|-|TRBJ2-5|-
CATSASTGPQETQYF
TGTGCCACCAGTGCCTCGACAGGACCCCAAGAGACCCAGTACTTC
>TRBV6-5|TRBD1|TRBJ1-4|-
CASSPGGPTNEKLFF
TGTGCCAGCAGTCCAGGGGGACCAACTAATGAAAAACTGTTTTTT